This T cell receptor (beta chain) was identified in a study of T cells in tuberculosis. Measured with immunoSEQ multiplex PCR; TCRdb has only the in-frame clones, and not every one. Among 30,000 to 35,000 clones listed, approximately 90% were seen once. Adolescents were screened for latent TB by skin test and IGRA. Germline CDR1 is SNHLY and CDR2 is FYNNEI. This CDR3 contains 15 residues. Deletions cut 6 bases from V and 1 base from J, with 15 bases between. The material sequenced was PBMCs. The clonotype originates from a donor between 10 and 29 years old with latent tuberculosis or without tuberculosis infection. This chain joins TRBV2 and TRBJ1-1; D is perhaps TRBD1 (6 bases). The CDR3 sequence is CASRNRDYKNTEAFF. The CDR3 DNA sequence: TGTGCCAGCAGAAACAGGGATTATAAGAACACTGAAGCTTTCTTT.